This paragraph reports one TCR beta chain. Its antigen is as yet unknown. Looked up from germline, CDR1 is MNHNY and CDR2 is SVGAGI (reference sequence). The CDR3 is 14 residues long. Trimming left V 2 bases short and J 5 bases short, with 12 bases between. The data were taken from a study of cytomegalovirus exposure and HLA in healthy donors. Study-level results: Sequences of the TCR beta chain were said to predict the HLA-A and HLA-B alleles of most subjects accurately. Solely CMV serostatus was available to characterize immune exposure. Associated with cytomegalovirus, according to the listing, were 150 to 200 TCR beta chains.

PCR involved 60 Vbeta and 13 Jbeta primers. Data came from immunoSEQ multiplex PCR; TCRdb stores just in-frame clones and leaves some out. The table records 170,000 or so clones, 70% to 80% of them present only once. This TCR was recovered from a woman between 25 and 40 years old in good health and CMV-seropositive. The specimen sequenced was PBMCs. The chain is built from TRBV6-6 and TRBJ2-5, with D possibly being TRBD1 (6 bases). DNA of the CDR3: TGTGCCAGCAGTTACGGGGGCTCTTTGGAGACCCAGTACTTC. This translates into CASSYGGSLETQYF.